This T cell receptor (beta chain) was retrieved from a study of graft-versus-host responses after intestinal transplantation (dated by TCRdb to the early 2020s). About the full investigation: The transplants that recipients received were multivisceral, liver-intestinal, or isolated intestinal. Anti-thymocyte globulin induction was given to all recipients, followed by maintenance tacrolimus and steroids for 2 to 4 years. Rather than going through the commercial service, samples from three later patients were sequenced in-house on an Illumina MiSeq and processed with MiXCR. Donor T cell macrochimerism was defined as a peak of at least 4% donor T cells among recipient peripheral blood mononuclear cells. To identify alloreactive clones, pre-transplant mixed lymphocyte reaction products were sequenced and then compared with unstimulated pre-transplant donor and recipient T cells. Graft-versus-host and host-versus-graft alloreactive T cell clones were tracked in the graft, circulation and bone marrow after intestinal transplantation using bulk TCR-beta CDR3 sequencing. A cohort of approximately 24 intestinal transplant recipients, including one retransplant, was enrolled, and a few patients lacking pretransplant specimens were excluded. The investigation overall reported the following: GvH clones turned up in recipient bone marrow, with some appearing earlier in ileal mucosa or blood, a pattern consistent with an intestinal mucosal origin. Patients with donor T cell macrochimerism had high GvH to HvG T cell clonal ratios in their allografts. Early after transplant, declines in HvG clones were associated with peak levels of circulating GvH clones. The conclusions were limited by the relatively low number and heterogeneity of the intestinal transplant patients.

On this clone itself: Its antigen is currently not known. Within one base of it there is no much larger clone, and no base qualities were kept.

Library preparation employed the immunoSEQ multiplex PCR assay. In most patients, genomic DNA was isolated using the Qiagen DNeasy Blood and Tissue Kit and sent frozen to Adaptive Biotechnologies for TCR sequencing. Adaptive Biotechnologies carried out high-throughput TCR-beta CDR3 sequencing of genomic DNA for most patients. For the original study's pipeline: Adaptive's ImmunoSEQ software supplied the TCR sequencing data for around 19 patients, while MiXCR and VDJtools were used to process three other patients. To correct CD4 versus CD8 sorting errors, any sequence found in both subsets at a frequency ratio below 5:1 was removed. CDR3 nucleotide sequences shared between donor and recipient were removed because their origin could not be assigned. To count as alloreactive, a clone needed at least 2-fold expansion over unstimulated cells and a minimum CFSE-low frequency of 0.002% (template counts) or 0.001% (read counts). Clones were considered mappable if detected in sequenced pre-transplant spleen, lymph node, or MLR CFSE-low populations of the donor or recipient. The cumulative frequency of alloreactive clones was calculated as a percentage of all sequences, weighted by copy number. TCRdb limited this immuneACCESS table to in-frame rearrangements with V and J called. A share of clones is missing; checked studies link under half to unresolved V genes, and the rest is unexplained. The D gene and trimming were derived from the DNA, and the V and J assignments and clone size from that table. In all, the sample holds about 90,000 clones, and roughly four fifths of those were seen once. Clones ranked in the top ten supply roughly 17% of the sample.

The time point label for this specimen denotes: cells obtained before transplantation from donor or recipient. CD3+CD4+ and CD3+CD8+ populations were FACS-sorted from unstimulated pre-transplant donor and recipient cells taken from spleen or lymph nodes. Sequences LNHDA (CDR1) and SQIVND (CDR2) are obtained from the germline V gene (reference sequence). Spanning cysteine to phenylalanine, the CDR3 consists of 14 amino acids. The retained sequence is limited to the CDR3, 42 bases, with the frame set at the first base. V is cut by 0 bases and J by 4 bases, and the space between the germline ends is 10 bases.

The clonotype comes from a human donor who received an intestinal transplant. This material consisted of unstimulated CD8+ T cells sorted from spleen or lymph node cells, taken before intestinal transplant. The chain is made from TRBV19 and TRBJ2-7; TRBD2 might be the D gene, on 5 matching bases. The DNA sequence follows: TGTGCCAGTAGTATAGATGGGAGTCAGTACGAGCAGTACTTC. This is translated as CASSIDGSQYEQYF.